The subject of this entry is one T cell receptor (beta chain). Antigen unknown. This entry belongs to a study of lymphopenia after photon versus proton radiotherapy. Profiled with immunoSEQ multiplex PCR; TCRdb holds only in-frame clones, not every one. The sample holds about 7,500 clones, roughly nine tenths seen once. Study observations and caveats: Only patients who died were analyzed for survival; proton advantage is unproven.

The sample was peripheral blood, taken from a patient treated with photon-based radiotherapy. The source is a woman between 65 and 79 years old with pancreatic cancer.

The CDR3: CASSLTSGEGYEQYF. The CDR3 nucleotides read TGTGCCAGCAGTTTAACTAGCGGGGAGGGCTACGAGCAGTACTTC. The rearrangement links TRBV28 to TRBJ2-7, with TRBD2 identical over 10 bases. With 2 bases clipped from V and 3 bases from J, the junction kept 4 bases outside the gene matches. The CDR3 runs to 15 residues. Germline V CDR1 and CDR2: MDHEN, SYDVKM.